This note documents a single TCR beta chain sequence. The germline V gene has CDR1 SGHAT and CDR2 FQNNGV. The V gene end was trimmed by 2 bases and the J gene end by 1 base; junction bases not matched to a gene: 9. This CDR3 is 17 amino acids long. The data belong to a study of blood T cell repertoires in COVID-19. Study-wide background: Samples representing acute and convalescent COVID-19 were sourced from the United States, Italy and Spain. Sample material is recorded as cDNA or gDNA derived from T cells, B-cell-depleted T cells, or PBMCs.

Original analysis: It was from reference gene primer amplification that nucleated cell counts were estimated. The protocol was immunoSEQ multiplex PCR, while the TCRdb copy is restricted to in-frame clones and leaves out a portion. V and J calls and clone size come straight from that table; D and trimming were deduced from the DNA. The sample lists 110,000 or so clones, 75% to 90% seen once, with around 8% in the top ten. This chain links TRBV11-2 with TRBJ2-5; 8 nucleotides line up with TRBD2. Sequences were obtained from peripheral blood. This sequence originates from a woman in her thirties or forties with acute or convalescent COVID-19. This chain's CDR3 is CASSLSYGRGAQETQYF. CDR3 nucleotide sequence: TGTGCCAGCAGCTTAAGTTATGGGCGGGGGGCCCAAGAGACCCAGTACTTC. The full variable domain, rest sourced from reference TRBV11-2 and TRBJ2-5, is EAGVAQSPRYKIIEKRQSVAFWCNPISGHATLYWYQQILGQGPKLLIQFQNNGVVDDSQLPKDRFSAERLKGVDSTLKIQPAKLEDSAVYLCASSLSYGRGAQETQYFGPGTRLLVL.